Below are 12 T cell receptor beta chains sequenced from a single sample in a study of blood T cell repertoires in COVID-19 (dated by TCRdb to between 2020 and 2021). The library was built by means of the immunoSEQ multiplex PCR assay. The source is immuneACCESS, and TCRdb retained only in-frame sequences with V and J called. Part of the clones is not carried over; for the studies checked, unresolved V genes explain less than half of this, and the remainder is unexplained. Present in this sample are some 170,000 clones, roughly 81% of which were seen just once. In total, the top ten clones hold about 11% of the sample. Sequencing input: peripheral blood. The source is a middle-aged woman with COVID-19, enrolled during active disease.

This clone was recorded a few times. The chain combines TRBV3-1 (or the pseudogene TRBV3-2) with TRBJ1-3; D gene unclear. V shed 1 base and J shed 8 bases, with 6 bases lying between them. There are 12 residues in the CDR3. Germline CDR1 reads LGHDT; CDR2 reads YNNKEL (reference sequence). The CDR3 protein is CASSQVWHTIYF. CDR3 DNA sequence: TGTGCCAGCAGCCAAGTCTGGCACACCATATATTTT.

For the CDR3, the DNA is TGTGCCAGCAGCCTTGACATTAGCGGCGGTATATACGAGCAGTACTTC. Amino acids: CASSLDISGGIYEQYF. The rearrangement links TRBV11-2 to TRBJ2-7; D perhaps matches TRBD2 (6 bases). Germline V gene sequence: CDR1 SGHAT, CDR2 FQNNGV. The CDR3 spans 16 residues. V lost 5 bases and J lost 4, with 21 bases in between. The whole variable domain, filled in from reference TRBV11-2 and TRBJ2-7, reads EAGVAQSPRYKIIEKRQSVAFWCNPISGHATLYWYQQILGQGPKLLIQFQNNGVVDDSQLPKDRFSAERLKGVDSTLKIQPAKLEDSAVYLCASSLDISGGIYEQYFGPGTRLTVT.

This chain joins TRBV2 and TRBJ1-5, with 9 bases fitting TRBD1. This CDR3 is 16 amino acids long. The trim removed 2 bases at V and 1 base at J, leaving 3 bases unmatched. Germline V gene lookup returns CDR1 SNHLY and CDR2 FYNNEI. The CDR3 DNA follows: TGTGCCAGCAGTGAAACCGGGACAGGGAGCAATCAGCCCCAGCATTTT. Protein sequence: CASSETGTGSNQPQHF.

The table lists this clone with a few counts. The chain carries TRBV5-4 and TRBJ2-3, with D possibly being TRBD1 (5 bases). The CDR3 contains 12 residues. Germline lookup yields CDR1 SGHNT and CDR2 YYREEE (reference sequence). V was trimmed by 0 bases and J by 8 bases, leaving 7 bases between them. In nucleotides, the CDR3 is TGTGCCAGCAGCTTGGGTGGGGCTACGCAGTATTTT. Protein product: CASSLGGATQYF. The full variable domain, in which reference TRBV5-4 and TRBJ2-3 provide the parts outside the CDR3, is ETGVTQSPTHLIKTRGQQVTLRCSSQSGHNTVSWYQQALGQGPQFIFQYYREEENGRGNFPPRFSGLQFPNYSSELNVNALELDDSALYLCASSLGGATQYFGPGTRLTVL.

The rearrangement uses TRBV24-1 and TRBJ1-5, with unresolved D. The CDR3 is 13 residues long. Germline CDR1 is KGHDR and CDR2 is SFDVKD. Deletions cut 7 bases from V and 0 bases from J, with 6 bases between. The CDR3 coding sequence is TGTGCCACCAGATCCCTTAGCAATCAGCCCCAGCATTTT. Protein product: CATRSLSNQPQHF.

V is TRBV9 and J is TRBJ2-3, with D possibly TRBD1 on 6 matching bases. The CDR3 has 16 amino acids. Trimming stripped 1 base from V and 0 bases from J, with 12 bases between. The germline V gene has CDR1 SGDLS and CDR2 YYNGEE. The chain's CDR3 is CASSVRGFDSTDTQYF. CDR3 coding DNA: TGTGCCAGCAGCGTAAGGGGGTTCGACAGCACAGATACGCAGTATTTT.

The chain recombines TRBV19 with TRBJ2-1; 10 bases map to TRBD2. CDR3 length equals 18 residues. The V segment lost 3 bases and the J segment 5 bases; nucleotides outside the gene matches: 13. Germline assignment: CDR1 LNHDA and CDR2 SQIVND (reference sequence). The CDR3 protein is CASSMQRLAGELHNEQFF. The CDR3 DNA reads TGTGCCAGTAGTATGCAGCGGCTAGCGGGAGAACTCCACAATGAGCAGTTCTTC.

The chain joins TRBV10-2 to TRBJ2-3; 9 bases map to TRBD1. CDR1 WSHSY and CDR2 SAAADI come from the germline V gene. Trimming removed 6 bases from V and 4 bases from J; junction bases left unmatched: 2. This CDR3 region has 13 residues. CDR3 sequence reads: CASRTGGADTQYF. The CDR3 region has the DNA TGCGCCAGCAGGACAGGGGGGGCAGATACGCAGTATTTT.

The chain uses TRBV6-4 and TRBJ2-1, with TRBD2 identical over 7 bases. J lost 1 base, V lost 0 bases, and 12 bases had no gene match. There are 19 residues in the CDR3. CDR1 is MRHNA and CDR2 is SNTAGT in the germline V gene. Here the CDR3 reads CASSDSWAGALGSYNEQFF. CDR3 DNA: TGTGCCAGCAGTGACTCTTGGGCGGGAGCTTTGGGGTCCTACAATGAGCAGTTCTTC.

The chain has TRBV15 and TRBJ2-3; the D is unclear. The CDR3 is made up of 13 amino acids. CDR1 and CDR2 (germline): LNHNV, YYDKDF (reference sequence). Trimming left V 1 base short and J 6 bases short, with 8 bases between. CDR3 loop: CATSRAMPDTQYF. The CDR3 DNA is TGTGCCACCAGCAGAGCTATGCCCGATACGCAGTATTTT.

The V gene is TRBV14, the J gene TRBJ1-1; D may be TRBD1 (5 bases). Per the germline V gene, CDR1 is SGHDN and CDR2 is FVKESK. Trimming took 0 bases from V and 10 from J, leaving 15 bases between them. The CDR3 has 14 residues. The CDR3 coding sequence is TGTGCCAGCAGCCAAGATTCTATGGGGGAGGGAGCTTTCTTT. Translating it yields CASSQDSMGEGAFF.

The chain joins TRBV19 to TRBJ2-5; 11 nucleotides line up with TRBD1. V lost 3 bases, J lost 3 bases, and 6 bases stayed unmatched. The CDR3 is 16 residues long. From germline, CDR1 is LNHDA and CDR2 SQIVND (reference sequence). The CDR3 sequence: CASSMGTGGLEETQYF. CDR3 nucleotide sequence: TGTGCCAGTAGTATGGGGACAGGGGGACTGGAAGAGACCCAGTACTTC. Full variable domain (rest looked up from reference TRBV19 and TRBJ2-5): DGGITQSPKYLFRKEGQNVTLSCEQNLNHDAMYWYRQDPGQGLRLIYYSQIVNDFQKGDIAEGYSVSREKKESFPLTVTSAQKNPTAFYLCASSMGTGGLEETQYFGPGTRLLVL.